These 27 T cell receptor beta chains were all obtained from the same sample, sequenced in a study of cytomegalovirus exposure and HLA in healthy donors. The PCR used 60 Vbeta and 13 Jbeta primers. Profiling relied on immunoSEQ multiplex PCR, and the TCRdb table lists in-frame clones only, not all of them. The sample records about 130,000 clones, around 74% being singletons. Sequenced material: PBMCs. Source of these receptors: a man aged 30-40 years in good health and CMV-seronegative.

The V and J genes are TRBV5-6 and TRBJ2-3, with TRBD1 as a possible D gene (6 bases). The CDR3 is made up of 16 amino acids. Trimming shortened V by 2 bases and J by 2 bases, and 15 bases separated the two germline ends. Germline V gives CDR1 SGHDT, CDR2 YYEEEE. For the CDR3, the DNA is TGTGCCAGCAGCTTCGACGGGCAGGGGAACACAGATACGCAGTATTTT. Translated, it gives CASSFDGQGNTDTQYF.

CDR3 bases: TGTGCCAGCAGCTTAGAGCGGGAGGGCATTAACACCGGGGAGCTGTTTTTT. Amino acid sequence: CASSLEREGINTGELFF. This chain uses TRBV7-6 with TRBJ2-2, with 10 bases fitting TRBD2. The germline V gene has CDR1 SGHVS and CDR2 FNYEAQ. V gave up 1 base and J gave up 2 bases; unmatched junction bases: 4. The CDR3 consists of 17 residues.

This clone has a handful of counts. This chain uses TRBV27 with TRBJ2-7; maybe TRBD1 (5 bases). The germline V gene encodes CDR1 MNHEY and CDR2 SMNVEV (reference sequence). The CDR3 extends over 14 amino acids. V lost 6 bases to trimming and J lost 2 bases, with 14 bases between them. In DNA, the CDR3 is TGTGCCAGCAGCCCGCGGCTAGGGGCCTACGAGCAGTACTTC. Translation gives CASSPRLGAYEQYF.

V gene TRBV7-8 combines with J gene TRBJ2-5, with 8 bases matching TRBD2. The CDR3 is 15 residues long. From germline, CDR1 is SGHVS and CDR2 FQNEAQ. V trimming: 4 bases; J trimming: 5 bases; junction bases outside the gene matches: 9. The DNA for the CDR3 is TGTGCCAGCAGCTCCCGACGGACTAGCCAGGAGACCCAGTACTTC. Translating gives CASSSRRTSQETQYF.

The gene calls are TRBV4-2 and TRBJ2-4, with D perhaps TRBD2 (5 bases). CDR1 and CDR2 from the germline V gene are LGHNA and YNFKEQ. Trimming left V 0 bases short and J 4 bases short, with 16 bases between. The CDR3 covers 17 residues. The DNA of the CDR3 is TGTGCCAGCAGCCAAGATGCCGACGTTTCGGGGAAAAACATTCAGTACTTC. Its protein is CASSQDADVSGKNIQYF.

This clone appeared a single time. The chain uses TRBV11-2 and TRBJ1-6, with 9 positions matching TRBD1. The CDR3 has 14 residues. CDR1 SGHAT and CDR2 FQNNGV come from the germline V gene. The ends lost 5 bases at V and 7 bases at J; junction bases unmatched: 3. The CDR3 loop is CASSPGQGNSPLHF. The CDR3 DNA is TGTGCCAGCAGCCCGGGACAGGGAAATTCACCCCTCCACTTT.

The gene calls are TRBV19 and TRBJ2-5; 12 nucleotides match TRBD1. Trimming took 6 bases from V and 5 from J; bases not matched to a gene: 10. The CDR3 loop spans 16 amino acids. Germline lookup yields CDR1 LNHDA and CDR2 SQIVND (reference sequence). This CDR3 reads CASSRDRGHFSETQYF. The CDR3 DNA follows: TGTGCCAGTAGCAGGGACAGGGGGCATTTCAGTGAGACCCAGTACTTC.

Only one count was recorded for this clone. V usage is TRBV6-1 and J usage is TRBJ2-3; TRBD2 aligns across 16 bases. After removal of 6 bases from V and 9 bases from J, the junction contained 6 bases not matched to a gene. Germline CDR1 MNHNS, CDR2 SASEGT. This CDR3 is 15 amino acids long. The CDR3 reads CASSRGLAGGGTQYF. Here the CDR3 DNA reads TGTGCCAGCAGCCGGGGACTAGCGGGGGGGGGAACGCAGTATTTT.

This chain joins TRBV28 and TRBJ2-7, with 9 bases aligning to TRBD2. J was trimmed by 4 bases and V by 9 bases; bases with no gene match: 16. Germline CDR1 is MDHEN and CDR2 is SYDVKM. The CDR3 is made up of 16 amino acids. The CDR3 region is CASCNPRGLAIYEQYF. DNA of the CDR3: TGTGCCAGTTGCAATCCGCGCGGACTAGCGATTTACGAGCAGTACTTC.

J is TRBJ2-7 and V is TRBV7-9; D is perhaps TRBD2 (5 bases). CDR1 SEHNR and CDR2 FQNEAQ come from the germline V gene (reference sequence). This CDR3 has 11 amino acids. V was cut by 8 bases and J by 5 bases, with 10 bases left in between. The CDR3: CASSVGDEQYF. CDR3 sequence (DNA): TGTGCCAGCTCGGTCGGGGACGAGCAGTACTTC. Combining the CDR3 with reference TRBV7-9 and TRBJ2-7 gives the whole variable domain DTGVSQNPRHKITKRGQNVTFRCDPISEHNRLYWYRQTLGQGPEFLTYFQNEAQLEKSRLLSDRFSAERPKGSFSTLEIQRTEQGDSAMYLCASSVGDEQYFGPGTRLTVT.

The chain combines TRBV6-1 with TRBJ1-4; D might be TRBD1 (6 bases). V shed 7 bases and J shed 1 base, with 7 bases lying between them. Germline CDR1 is MNHNS and CDR2 is SASEGT. The CDR3 has 13 residues. CDR3 sequence (DNA): TGTGCCAGCACAGGGGTAACTAATGAAAAACTGTTTTTT. Protein sequence: CASTGVTNEKLFF.

The J gene is TRBJ2-1, the V gene TRBV28; D is ambiguous. The CDR3 is 13 amino acids. V lost 2 bases, J lost 4 bases, and 6 bases lay in between. Germline values: CDR1 MDHEN, CDR2 SYDVKM. CDR3 region: CASSLGAYNEQFF. The CDR3 nucleotides are TGTGCCAGCAGTTTAGGAGCATACAATGAGCAGTTCTTC.

The chain is built from TRBV4-2 and TRBJ1-2; D unclear. V lost 0 bases, J lost 8 bases, and 19 bases lay in between. Looked up from germline, CDR1 is LGHNA and CDR2 is YNFKEQ. The CDR3 loop spans 16 amino acids. In nucleotides, the CDR3 is TGTGCCAGCAGCCAAGACTGGCTGTCCGAGGTTCGGGGCTACACCTTC. Its translation: CASSQDWLSEVRGYTF.

V and J are TRBV7-9 and TRBJ2-3; 10 positions agree with TRBD1. The ends lost 5 bases at V and 4 bases at J; junction bases unmatched: 3. Germline values: CDR1 SEHNR, CDR2 FQNEAQ (reference sequence). CDR3 length equals 14 residues. CDR3 DNA: TGTGCCAGCAGCCGGGACAGGGGTGCAGATACGCAGTATTTT. Its translation is CASSRDRGADTQYF.

This clone was found a few times. The chain combines TRBV11-3 with TRBJ2-6; D uncertain. The CDR3 length is 13 residues. Germline V gene sequence: CDR1 SGHNT, CDR2 YENEEA. Trimming removed 8 bases from V and 2 bases from J, with 7 bases in between. The CDR3 DNA follows: TGTGCCAGCTCAGGTCCTGGGGCCAACGTCCTGACTTTC. Amino acid sequence: CASSGPGANVLTF. The complete variable domain, with remaining parts taken from reference TRBV11-3 and TRBJ2-6, reads EAGVVQSPRYKIIEKKQPVAFWCNPISGHNTLYWYLQNLGQGPELLIRYENEEAVDDSQLPKDRFSAERLKGVDSTLKIQPAELGDSAVYLCASSGPGANVLTFGAGSRLTVL.

This clone was found once. This chain uses TRBV7-2 with TRBJ2-3; D perhaps matches TRBD2 (7 bases). Per germline, CDR1 SGHTA and CDR2 FQGNSA. The CDR3 consists of 16 residues. The ends were cut back, 1 base at V and 2 bases at J, with 13 bases in the middle. In nucleotides, the CDR3 is TGTGCCAGCAGCTTAGGTCGGGGGGCCTTCACAGATACGCAGTATTTT. Translated: CASSLGRGAFTDTQYF.

The J gene is TRBJ1-3, the V gene TRBV4-2; D is undetermined. The germline V gene encodes CDR1 LGHNA and CDR2 YNFKEQ. The CDR3 extends over 16 amino acids. The V end was cut by 2 bases, the J end by 0 bases, with 11 bases between. CDR3 region: CASSQNRRTSGNTIYF. CDR3 bases: TGTGCCAGCAGCCAAAACAGACGAACCTCTGGAAACACCATATATTTT.

This chain uses TRBV28 with TRBJ2-1, with D unresolved. Per the germline V gene, CDR1 is MDHEN and CDR2 is SYDVKM. The V end lost 3 bases, the J end lost 5 bases, and 8 bases lay between the germline ends. The CDR3 runs to 13 residues. CDR3 sequence: CASSFPQNNEQFF. In DNA form, the CDR3 reads TGTGCCAGCAGTTTCCCCCAAAACAATGAGCAGTTCTTC.

For this clone: The germline gene is not matched at one end of the junction; a read error may be the cause. This CDR3 is also generated by other DNA sequences in the sample. The chain combines TRBV6-6 with TRBJ1-2; weak D call: TRBD1 (6 bases). The CDR3 spans 14 residues. The germline V gene encodes CDR1 MNHNY and CDR2 SVGAGI (reference sequence). The CDR3 region has the DNA TGTGCCAGCAGTCCTCCGACAGGACCCTATGGCTACACCTTT. It encodes CASSPPTGPYGYTF.

This clone was counted only a few times. The chain combines TRBV5-1 with TRBJ2-1, with D unclear. Looked up from germline, CDR1 is SGHRS and CDR2 is YFSETQ. CDR3 length equals 12 residues. Trimming took off 6 bases at V and 4 bases at J, with 8 bases between the two ends. The CDR3 nucleotides are TGCGCCAGCACGGAGTATTACAATGAGCAGTTCTTC. Translating it yields CASTEYYNEQFF. The full variable domain, with the rest looked up from reference TRBV5-1 and TRBJ2-1, is KAGVTQTPRYLIKTRGQQVTLSCSPISGHRSVSWYQQTPGQGLQFLFEYFSETQRNKGNFPGRFSGRQFSNSRSEMNVSTLELGDSALYLCASTEYYNEQFFGPGTRLTVL.

The rearrangement joins TRBV5-1 to TRBJ2-5; TRBD1 is a possible D gene (6 bases). Per the germline V gene, CDR1 is SGHRS and CDR2 is YFSETQ. Trimming shortened V by 0 bases and J by 0 bases, and 15 bases separated the two germline ends. The CDR3 loop spans 17 amino acids. CDR3 region: CASSLGAGQMYQETQYF. CDR3 in DNA: TGCGCCAGCAGCTTGGGGGCCGGACAGATGTACCAAGAGACCCAGTACTTC. Full variable domain (remainder filled in from reference TRBV5-1 and TRBJ2-5): KAGVTQTPRYLIKTRGQQVTLSCSPISGHRSVSWYQQTPGQGLQFLFEYFSETQRNKGNFPGRFSGRQFSNSRSEMNVSTLELGDSALYLCASSLGAGQMYQETQYFGPGTRLLVL.

CDR3 loop: CASSGGQVGNTIYF. CDR3 DNA sequence: TGTGCCAGCAGCGGGGGACAGGTGGGAAACACCATATATTTT. V usage is TRBV7-6 and J usage is TRBJ1-3, with TRBD1 matching over 8 bases. V lost 5 bases and J lost 4; bases outside the gene matches: 4. CDR1 and CDR2 (germline): SGHVS, FNYEAQ. This CDR3 has 14 amino acids.

This clone was recorded a few times. The V gene is TRBV19, the J gene TRBJ1-2, with D possibly matching TRBD1 (5 bases). Germline CDR1 LNHDA, CDR2 SQIVND (reference sequence). Trimming took 10 bases from V and 5 from J, leaving 14 bases between them. The CDR3 loop spans 12 amino acids. This CDR3 is CATKAGRYGYTF. Here the CDR3 DNA reads TGTGCCACCAAAGCAGGGCGGTATGGCTACACCTTC.

This clone has only a few counts. The chain joins TRBV6-5 to TRBJ2-2, with D uncertain. Germline V gene lookup returns CDR1 MNHEY and CDR2 SVGAGI. The CDR3 is 13 amino acids. Trimming pared 0 bases from V and 6 bases from J, leaving 5 bases between. As DNA, the CDR3 is TGTGCCAGCAGTTACTCGACTCCCGGGGAGCTGTTTTTT. It encodes CASSYSTPGELFF.

V usage is TRBV9 and J usage is TRBJ2-1, with a tentative D call TRBD2 (5 bases). V gave up 4 bases and J gave up 5 bases, with 13 bases separating them. From germline, CDR1 is SGDLS and CDR2 YYNGEE. The CDR3 covers 14 residues. CDR3 amino acids: CASSFRESHNEQFF. In DNA, the CDR3 is TGTGCCAGCAGCTTTCGGGAATCCCACAATGAGCAGTTCTTC.

The rearrangement links TRBV9 to TRBJ2-6; the D is unclear. Germline V gene lookup returns CDR1 SGDLS and CDR2 YYNGEE. The CDR3 consists of 18 residues. Trimming stripped 3 bases from V and 2 bases from J, with 18 bases between. The CDR3 region has the DNA TGTGCCAGCAGCGCTCCCGTTCGCCAAAGCCCTGGGGCCAACGTCCTGACTTTC. It translates to CASSAPVRQSPGANVLTF.

The chain couples TRBV27 to TRBJ2-7; TRBD1 is a possible D gene (6 bases). The CDR3 consists of 13 residues. The V and J ends lost 6 bases and 2 bases respectively, with 11 bases between them. CDR1 and CDR2 (germline): MNHEY, SMNVEV (reference sequence). The CDR3 region is CASSWDIAYEQYF. The DNA of the CDR3 is TGTGCCAGCAGCTGGGACATCGCCTACGAGCAGTACTTC.